This T cell receptor (beta chain) is from a study of graft-versus-host responses after intestinal transplantation (dated by TCRdb to about 2021). A note on the overall study: The transplants that recipients got were multivisceral, liver-intestinal, or isolated intestinal. Graft-versus-host and host-versus-graft alloreactive T cell clones were tracked in the graft, circulation and bone marrow after intestinal transplantation using bulk TCR-beta CDR3 sequencing. A cohort of 20 to 25 intestinal transplant recipients, including one retransplant, was enrolled, and a few patients lacking pretransplant specimens were excluded. To identify alloreactive clones, pre-transplant mixed lymphocyte reaction products were sequenced and compared with unstimulated pre-transplant donor and recipient T cells. A peak of at least 4% donor T cells among recipient peripheral blood mononuclear cells was the definition used for donor T cell macrochimerism. Anti-thymocyte globulin induction was given to all recipients, followed by maintenance tacrolimus and steroids for two to four years. Rather than being sequenced by the commercial service, samples from three later patients were sequenced in-house on an Illumina MiSeq and processed with MiXCR. On the study overall, not on this receptor specifically: Early after transplant, declines in HvG clones were associated with peak levels of circulating GvH clones. Conclusions were limited by the relatively low number and heterogeneity of intestinal transplant patients. In patients with donor T cell macrochimerism, the allografts had high GvH to HvG T cell clonal ratios. GvH clones turned up in recipient bone marrow, with some appearing earlier in ileal mucosa or blood, a pattern consistent with an intestinal mucosal origin.

There are 15 amino acids in the CDR3, from cysteine to phenylalanine inclusive. Only CDR3 DNA remains: 45 bases, in frame from the first base. Trimming at the junction amounts to 1 base on V and 4 bases on J, and the germline ends lie 10 bases apart. Sequences SGHAT (CDR1) and FQNNGV (CDR2) are obtained from the germline V gene. This sample's time point label indicates: cells obtained before transplantation from donor or recipient. CD3+CD4+ and CD3+CD8+ populations were FACS-sorted from unstimulated pre-transplant donor and recipient cells taken from spleen or lymph nodes. Concerning this clone: Its antigen is currently not known. Base-call qualities are not available, and no considerably larger clone is one nucleotide away.

Library creation used the immunoSEQ multiplex PCR assay. For most patients, genomic DNA was isolated using the Qiagen DNeasy Blood and Tissue Kit and was shipped frozen to Adaptive Biotechnologies for TCR sequencing. High-throughput TCR-beta CDR3 sequencing of genomic DNA from most patients was performed by Adaptive Biotechnologies. Turning to the authors' computational methods: Adaptive's ImmunoSEQ software supplied the TCR sequencing data for approximately 18 patients, while MiXCR and VDJtools were used to process a few other patients. CD4 versus CD8 sorting errors were corrected by removing sequences found in both subsets at a frequency ratio below 5:1. CDR3 nucleotide sequences shared between donor and recipient were removed because their origin could not be assigned. Alloreactive clones required at least 2-fold expansion over unstimulated cells and minimum CFSE-low frequency of 0.002% (template counts) or 0.001% (read counts). Clones were considered mappable if detected in sequenced pre-transplant spleen, lymph node, or MLR CFSE-low populations of the donor or recipient. The cumulative frequency of alloreactive clones was calculated as a percentage of all sequences, weighted by copy number. The table was pulled from immuneACCESS by TCRdb, which kept in-frame rearrangements only. Such tables lose some clones; where checked, under half of the loss comes from unresolved V genes, and the rest has no known cause. V and J calls and clone size are as listed in that table; D and trimming were resolved from the DNA. The sample profile shows tens of thousands of clones; approximately 87% of them were found once. Approximately 0.39% of the sample goes to the ten largest clones.

Material: unstimulated CD4+ T cells sorted from spleen or lymph node cells, obtained before transplant. This sequence was found in a human donor who was the organ donor for an intestinal transplant. Here the chain combines TRBV11-2 and TRBJ1-4; a tentative D call is TRBD1 (6 bases match). The CDR3 sequence is CASSLGGRGNEKLFF. The sequenced DNA: TGTGCCAGCAGCTTAGGGGGCAGGGGTAATGAAAAACTGTTTTTT.